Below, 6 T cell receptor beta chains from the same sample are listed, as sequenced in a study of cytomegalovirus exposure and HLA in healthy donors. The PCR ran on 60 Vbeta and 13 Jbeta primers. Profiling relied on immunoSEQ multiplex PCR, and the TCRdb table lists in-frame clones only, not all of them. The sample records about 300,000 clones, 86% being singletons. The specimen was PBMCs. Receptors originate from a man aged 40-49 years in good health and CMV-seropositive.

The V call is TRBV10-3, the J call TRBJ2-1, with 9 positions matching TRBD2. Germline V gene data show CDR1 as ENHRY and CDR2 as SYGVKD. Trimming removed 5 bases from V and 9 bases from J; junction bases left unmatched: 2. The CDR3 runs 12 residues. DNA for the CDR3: TGTGCCATCAGTAGCGGGAGGACTGAGCAGTTCTTC. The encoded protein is CAISSGRTEQFF.

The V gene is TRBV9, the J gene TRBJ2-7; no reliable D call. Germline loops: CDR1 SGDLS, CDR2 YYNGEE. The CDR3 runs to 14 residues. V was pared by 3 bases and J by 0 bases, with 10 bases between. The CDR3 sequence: CASSATPSSYEQYF. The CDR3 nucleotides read TGTGCCAGCAGCGCGACACCGAGCTCCTACGAGCAGTACTTC.

The CDR3 DNA reads as TGTGCCAGCAGTCCTACAGGGGAACCCACAGATACGCAGTATTTT. As protein: CASSPTGEPTDTQYF. V usage is TRBV6-5 and J usage is TRBJ2-3; 7 positions match TRBD1. CDR1 MNHEY and CDR2 SVGAGI come from the germline V gene. V lost 5 bases, J lost 2 bases, and 7 bases stayed unmatched. This CDR3 is built from 15 residues.

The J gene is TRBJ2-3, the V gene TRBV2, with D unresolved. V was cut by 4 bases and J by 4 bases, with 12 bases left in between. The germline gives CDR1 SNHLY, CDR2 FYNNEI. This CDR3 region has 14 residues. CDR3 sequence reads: CASSVSFQADTQYF. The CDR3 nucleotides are TGTGCCAGCAGTGTTTCTTTTCAGGCAGATACGCAGTATTTT.

CDR3 in amino acids: CASRDPGQGRYEQYF. CDR3 DNA sequence: TGTGCCAGCAGGGACCCGGGACAGGGACGATACGAGCAGTACTTC. The chain carries TRBV28 and TRBJ2-7; TRBD1 aligns across 9 bases. V was clipped by 6 bases and J by 4 bases; unmatched bases: 10. In germline, CDR1 is MDHEN, CDR2 SYDVKM. This CDR3 has 15 residues.

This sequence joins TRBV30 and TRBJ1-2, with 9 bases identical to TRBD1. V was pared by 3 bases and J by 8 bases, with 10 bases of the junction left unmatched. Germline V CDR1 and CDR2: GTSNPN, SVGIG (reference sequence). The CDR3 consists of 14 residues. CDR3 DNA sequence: TGTGCCTGGAGGGACGTGGGACAGGGACGGGGCTACACCTTC. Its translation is CAWRDVGQGRGYTF.